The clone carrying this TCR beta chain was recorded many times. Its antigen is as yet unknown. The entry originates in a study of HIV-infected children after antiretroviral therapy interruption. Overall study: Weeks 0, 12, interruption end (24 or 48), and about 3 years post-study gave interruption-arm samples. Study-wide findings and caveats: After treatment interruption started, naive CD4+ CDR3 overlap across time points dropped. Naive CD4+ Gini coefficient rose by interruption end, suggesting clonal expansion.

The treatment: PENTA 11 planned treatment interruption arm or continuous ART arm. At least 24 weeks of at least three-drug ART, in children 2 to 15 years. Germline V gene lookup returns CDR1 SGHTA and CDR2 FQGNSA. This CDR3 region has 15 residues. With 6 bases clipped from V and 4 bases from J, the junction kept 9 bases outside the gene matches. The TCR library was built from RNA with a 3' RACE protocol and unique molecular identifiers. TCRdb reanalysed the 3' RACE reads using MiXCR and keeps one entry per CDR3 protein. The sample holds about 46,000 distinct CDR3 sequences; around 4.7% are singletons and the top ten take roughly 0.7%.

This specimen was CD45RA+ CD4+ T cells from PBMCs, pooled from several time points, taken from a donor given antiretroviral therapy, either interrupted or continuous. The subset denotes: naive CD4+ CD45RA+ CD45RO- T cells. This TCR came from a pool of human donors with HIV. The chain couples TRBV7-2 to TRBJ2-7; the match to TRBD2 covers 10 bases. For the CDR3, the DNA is TGTGCCAGCAGTACGGGGGCAGCGGGGGGGTACGAGCAGTACTTC. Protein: CASSTGAAGGYEQYF.